This TCR beta chain stems from a study of blood T cell repertoires in COVID-19. The CDR3 consists of 16 residues. With V trimmed by 2 bases and J by 0 bases, 4 bases remained unmatched. Germline V CDR1 and CDR2: SGHNT, YENEEA. Grouping used clinical history reported by participants in a survey and questionnaire. Here immunoSEQ multiplex PCR was the method, and the copy in TCRdb shows in-frame clones only, minus some. The sample holds 250,000 to 350,000 clones; 90% are singletons and the top ten take roughly 2.6%. V and J are TRBV11-3 and TRBJ1-1, with 9 bases aligning to TRBD1. This clonotype was obtained from a man between 60 and 75 years old who had recovered from COVID-19. Sequencing used PBMCs or T cells enriched from blood (not recorded which). The CDR3 loop reads CASSLNRGLMNTEAFF. CDR3 DNA sequence: TGTGCCAGCAGCTTAAACAGGGGGCTTATGAACACTGAAGCTTTCTTT.